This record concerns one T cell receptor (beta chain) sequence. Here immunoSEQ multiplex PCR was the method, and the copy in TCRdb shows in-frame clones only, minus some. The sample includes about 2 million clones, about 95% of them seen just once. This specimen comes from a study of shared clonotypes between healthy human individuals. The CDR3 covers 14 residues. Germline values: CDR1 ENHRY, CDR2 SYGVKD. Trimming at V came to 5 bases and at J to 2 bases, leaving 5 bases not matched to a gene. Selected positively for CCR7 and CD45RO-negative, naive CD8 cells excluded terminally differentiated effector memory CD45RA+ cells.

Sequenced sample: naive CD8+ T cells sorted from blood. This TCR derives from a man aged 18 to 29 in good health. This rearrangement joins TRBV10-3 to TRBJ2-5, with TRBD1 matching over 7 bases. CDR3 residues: CAISQDRLQETQYF. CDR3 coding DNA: TGTGCCATCAGTCAGGACAGGCTTCAAGAGACCCAGTACTTC.